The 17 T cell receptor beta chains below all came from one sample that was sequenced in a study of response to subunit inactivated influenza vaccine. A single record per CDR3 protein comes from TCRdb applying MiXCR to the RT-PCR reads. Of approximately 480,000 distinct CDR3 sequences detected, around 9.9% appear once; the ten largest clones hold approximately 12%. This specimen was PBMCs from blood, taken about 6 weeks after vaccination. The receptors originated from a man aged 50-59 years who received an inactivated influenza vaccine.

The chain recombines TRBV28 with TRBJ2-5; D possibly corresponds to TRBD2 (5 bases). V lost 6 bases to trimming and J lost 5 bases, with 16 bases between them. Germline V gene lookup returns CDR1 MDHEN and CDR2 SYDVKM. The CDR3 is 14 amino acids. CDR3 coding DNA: TGTGCCAGCAGAGTCCTTCCTGGCGGGGAGACCCAGTACTTC. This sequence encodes CASRVLPGGETQYF.

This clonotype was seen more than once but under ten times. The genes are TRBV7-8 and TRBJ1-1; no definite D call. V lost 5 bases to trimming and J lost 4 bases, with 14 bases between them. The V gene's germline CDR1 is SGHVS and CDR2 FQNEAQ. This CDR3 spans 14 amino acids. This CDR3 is CASSNMGEGTEAFF. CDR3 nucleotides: TGTGCCAGCAGCAATATGGGTGAGGGCACTGAAGCTTTCTTT.

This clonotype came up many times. The CDR3 is CASKRTQGAGYTF. For the CDR3, the DNA is TGTGCCAGCAAGCGGACCCAGGGAGCTGGCTACACCTTC. The rearrangement joins TRBV6-5 to TRBJ1-2, with D possibly TRBD1 on 5 matching bases. Germline lookup yields CDR1 MNHEY and CDR2 SVGAGI. This CDR3 is built from 13 residues. Trimming shortened V by 7 bases and J by 7 bases, and 16 bases separated the two germline ends.

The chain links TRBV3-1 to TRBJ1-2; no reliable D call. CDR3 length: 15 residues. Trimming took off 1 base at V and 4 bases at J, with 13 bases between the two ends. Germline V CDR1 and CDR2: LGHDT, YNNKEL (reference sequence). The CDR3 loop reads CASSQGEGPGYGYTF. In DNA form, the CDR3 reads TGTGCCAGCAGCCAAGGGGAGGGCCCAGGCTATGGCTACACCTTC.

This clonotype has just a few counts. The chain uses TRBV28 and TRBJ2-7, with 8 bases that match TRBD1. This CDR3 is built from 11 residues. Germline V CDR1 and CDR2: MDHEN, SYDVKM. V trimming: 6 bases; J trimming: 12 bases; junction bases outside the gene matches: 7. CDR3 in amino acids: CASSPRTGRYF. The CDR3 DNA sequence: TGTGCCAGCAGCCCTAGGACAGGGCGGTACTTC. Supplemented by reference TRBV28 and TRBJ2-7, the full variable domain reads DVKVTQSSRYLVKRTGEKVFLECVQDMDHENMFWYRQDPGLGLRLIYFSYDVKMKEKGDIPEGYSVSREKKERFSLILESASTNQTSMYLCASSPRTGRYFGPGTRLTVT.

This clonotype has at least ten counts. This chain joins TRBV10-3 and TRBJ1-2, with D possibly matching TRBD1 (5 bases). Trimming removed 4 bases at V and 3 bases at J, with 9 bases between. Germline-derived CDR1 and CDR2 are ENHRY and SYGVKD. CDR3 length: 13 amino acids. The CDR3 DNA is TGTGCCATCAGTGGGGGGGAACACTATGGCTACACCTTC. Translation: CAISGGEHYGYTF.

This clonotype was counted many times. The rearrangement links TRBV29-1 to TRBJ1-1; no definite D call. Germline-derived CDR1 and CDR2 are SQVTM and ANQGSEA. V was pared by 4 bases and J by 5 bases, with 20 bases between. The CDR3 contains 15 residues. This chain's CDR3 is CSVVRPMGYRTEAFF. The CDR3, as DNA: TGCAGCGTTGTCCGGCCGATGGGGTATCGGACTGAAGCTTTCTTT.

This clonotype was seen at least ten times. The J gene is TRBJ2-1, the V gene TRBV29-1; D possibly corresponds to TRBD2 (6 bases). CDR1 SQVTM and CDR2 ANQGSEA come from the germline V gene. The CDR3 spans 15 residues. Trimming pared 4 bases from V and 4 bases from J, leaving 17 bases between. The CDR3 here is CSVAAGSSSYNEQFF. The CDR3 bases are TGCAGCGTTGCTGCGGGAAGTAGCTCTTACAATGAGCAGTTCTTC.

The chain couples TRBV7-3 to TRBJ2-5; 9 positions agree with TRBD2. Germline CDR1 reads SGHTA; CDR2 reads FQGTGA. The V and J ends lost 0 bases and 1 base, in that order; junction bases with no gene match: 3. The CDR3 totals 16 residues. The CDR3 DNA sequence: TGTGCCAGCAGCTTAACAGCGGGAGGACTCCAAGAGACCCAGTACTTC. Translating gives CASSLTAGGLQETQYF. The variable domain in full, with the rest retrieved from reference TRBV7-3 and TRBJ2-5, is GAGVSQTPSNKVTEKGKYVELRCDPISGHTALYWYRQSLGQGPEFLIYFQGTGAADDSGLPNDRFFAVRPEGSVSTLKIQRTERGDSAVYLCASSLTAGGLQETQYFGPGTRLLVL.

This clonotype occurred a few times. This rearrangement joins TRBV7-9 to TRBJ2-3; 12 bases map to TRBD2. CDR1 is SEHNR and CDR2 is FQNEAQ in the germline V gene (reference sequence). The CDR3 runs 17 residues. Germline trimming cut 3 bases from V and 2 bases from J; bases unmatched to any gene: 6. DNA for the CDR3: TGTGCCAGCAGCTTCGTGACTAGCGGGAGTTACACAGATACGCAGTATTTT. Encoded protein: CASSFVTSGSYTDTQYF.

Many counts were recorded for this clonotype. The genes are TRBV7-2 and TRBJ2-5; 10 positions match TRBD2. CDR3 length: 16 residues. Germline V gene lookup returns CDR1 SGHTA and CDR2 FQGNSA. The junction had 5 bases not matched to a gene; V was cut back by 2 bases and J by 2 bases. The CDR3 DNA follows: TGTGCCAGCAGCTTACTAGCGGGGGTACTTCAAGAGACCCAGTACTTC. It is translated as CASSLLAGVLQETQYF. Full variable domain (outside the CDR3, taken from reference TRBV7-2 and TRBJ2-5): GAGVSQSPSNKVTEKGKDVELRCDPISGHTALYWYRQSLGQGLEFLIYFQGNSAPDKSGLPSDRFSAERTGGSVSTLTIQRTQQEDSAVYLCASSLLAGVLQETQYFGPGTRLLVL.

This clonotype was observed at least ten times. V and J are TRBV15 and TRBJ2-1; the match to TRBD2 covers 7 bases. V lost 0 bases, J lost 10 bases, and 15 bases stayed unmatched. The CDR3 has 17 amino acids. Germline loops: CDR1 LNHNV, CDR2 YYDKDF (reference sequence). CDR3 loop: CATSRDLGAGRTWEQFF. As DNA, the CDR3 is TGTGCCACCAGCAGAGATCTGGGAGCGGGACGTACATGGGAGCAGTTCTTC.

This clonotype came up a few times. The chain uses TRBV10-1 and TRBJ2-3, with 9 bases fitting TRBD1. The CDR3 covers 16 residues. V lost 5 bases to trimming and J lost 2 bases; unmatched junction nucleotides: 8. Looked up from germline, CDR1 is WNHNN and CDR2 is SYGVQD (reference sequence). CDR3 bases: TGCGCCAGCAGTAGCGGACAGGGGCGACTCACAGATACGCAGTATTTT. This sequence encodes CASSSGQGRLTDTQYF.

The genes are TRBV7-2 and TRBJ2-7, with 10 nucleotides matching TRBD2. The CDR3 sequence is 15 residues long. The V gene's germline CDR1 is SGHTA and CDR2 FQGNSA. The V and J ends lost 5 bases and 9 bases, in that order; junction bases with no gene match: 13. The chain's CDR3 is CASSGGTSVPTVQYF. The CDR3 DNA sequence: TGTGCCAGCAGCGGTGGGACTAGCGTACCCACCGTGCAGTACTTC.

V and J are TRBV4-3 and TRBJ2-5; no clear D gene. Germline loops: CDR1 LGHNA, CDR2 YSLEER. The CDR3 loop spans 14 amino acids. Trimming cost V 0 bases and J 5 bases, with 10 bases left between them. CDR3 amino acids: CASSQDGGWETQYF. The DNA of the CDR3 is TGCGCCAGCAGCCAAGATGGTGGTTGGGAGACCCAGTACTTC.

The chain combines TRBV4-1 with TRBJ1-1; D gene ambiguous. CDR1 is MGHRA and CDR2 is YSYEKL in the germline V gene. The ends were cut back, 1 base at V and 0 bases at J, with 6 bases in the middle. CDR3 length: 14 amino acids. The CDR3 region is CASSQVLMNTEAFF. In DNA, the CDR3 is TGCGCCAGCAGCCAAGTACTCATGAACACTGAAGCTTTCTTT.

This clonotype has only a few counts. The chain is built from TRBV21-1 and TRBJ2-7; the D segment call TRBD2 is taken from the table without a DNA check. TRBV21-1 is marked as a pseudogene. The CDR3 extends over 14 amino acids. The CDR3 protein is CASRGGDSGYEQYF. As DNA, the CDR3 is TGTGCCAGCCGTGGAGGGGACTCGGGGTACGAGCAGTACTTC.